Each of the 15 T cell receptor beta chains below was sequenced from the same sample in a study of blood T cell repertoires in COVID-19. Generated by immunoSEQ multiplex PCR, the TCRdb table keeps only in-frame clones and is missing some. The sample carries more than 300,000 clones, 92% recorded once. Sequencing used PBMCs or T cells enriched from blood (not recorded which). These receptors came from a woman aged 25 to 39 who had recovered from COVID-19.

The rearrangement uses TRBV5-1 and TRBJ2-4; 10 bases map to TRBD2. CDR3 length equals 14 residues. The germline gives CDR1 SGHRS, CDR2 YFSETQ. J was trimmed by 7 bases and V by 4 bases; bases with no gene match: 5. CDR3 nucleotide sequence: TGCGCCAGCAGCCCCGGGACTAGCGACAACATTCAGTACTTC. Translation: CASSPGTSDNIQYF.

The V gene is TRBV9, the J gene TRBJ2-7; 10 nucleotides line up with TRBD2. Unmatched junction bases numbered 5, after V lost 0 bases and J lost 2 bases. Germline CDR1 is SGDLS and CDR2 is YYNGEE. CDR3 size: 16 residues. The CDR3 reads CASSVVSSGSPYEQYF. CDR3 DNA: TGTGCCAGCAGCGTAGTGTCTAGCGGGAGTCCCTACGAGCAGTACTTC. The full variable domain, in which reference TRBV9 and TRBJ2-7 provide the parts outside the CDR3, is DSGVTQTPKHLITATGQRVTLRCSPRSGDLSVYWYQQSLDQGLQFLIQYYNGEERAKGNILERFSAQQFPDLHSELNLSSLELGDSALYFCASSVVSSGSPYEQYFGPGTRLTVT.

As DNA, the CDR3 is TGCGCCAGCAGCCAAGTGGCGACAGGGGGTGTAGATACGCAGTATTTT. This codes for CASSQVATGGVDTQYF. This rearrangement joins TRBV4-3 to TRBJ2-3; 9 nucleotides align to TRBD1. The CDR3 is made up of 16 amino acids. Germline V gene lookup returns CDR1 LGHNA and CDR2 YSLEER. J lost 5 bases, V lost 1 base, and 7 bases had no gene match.

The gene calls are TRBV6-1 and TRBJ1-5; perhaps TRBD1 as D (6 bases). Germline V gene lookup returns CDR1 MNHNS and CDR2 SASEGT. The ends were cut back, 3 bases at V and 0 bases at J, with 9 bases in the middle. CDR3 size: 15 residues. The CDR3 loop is CASSDKGGSNQPQHF. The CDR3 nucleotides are TGTGCCAGCAGTGACAAAGGGGGTAGCAATCAGCCCCAGCATTTT.

CDR3 sequence (DNA): TGTGCCAGCAGCTTGGTTCAGGGTTCCGGTTCACCCCTCCACTTT. Translation: CASSLVQGSGSPLHF. The rearrangement links TRBV5-6 to TRBJ1-6, with a weak D call TRBD1 (5 bases). Per germline, CDR1 SGHDT and CDR2 YYEEEE. This CDR3 is built from 15 residues. The germline V and J ends were trimmed by 0 bases and 9 bases, with 13 bases remaining between them. Full variable domain (rest looked up from reference TRBV5-6 and TRBJ1-6): DAGVTQSPTHLIKTRGQQVTLRCSPKSGHDTVSWYQQALGQGPQFIFQYYEEEERQRGNFPDRFSGHQFPNYSSELNVNALLLGDSALYLCASSLVQGSGSPLHFGNGTRLTVT.

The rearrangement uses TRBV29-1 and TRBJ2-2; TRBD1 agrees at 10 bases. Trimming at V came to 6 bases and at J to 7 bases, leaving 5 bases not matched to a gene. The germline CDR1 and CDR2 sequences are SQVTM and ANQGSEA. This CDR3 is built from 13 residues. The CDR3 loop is CSVTTGGGGELFF. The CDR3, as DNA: TGCAGCGTGACGACAGGGGGCGGCGGGGAGCTGTTTTTT.

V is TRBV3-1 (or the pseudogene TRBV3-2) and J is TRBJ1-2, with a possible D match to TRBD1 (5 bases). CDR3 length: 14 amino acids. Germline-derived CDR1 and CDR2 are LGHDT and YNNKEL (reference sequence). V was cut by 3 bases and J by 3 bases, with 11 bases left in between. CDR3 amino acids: CASSQQGNDYGYTF. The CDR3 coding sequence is TGTGCCAGCAGCCAGCAGGGTAACGACTATGGCTACACCTTC.

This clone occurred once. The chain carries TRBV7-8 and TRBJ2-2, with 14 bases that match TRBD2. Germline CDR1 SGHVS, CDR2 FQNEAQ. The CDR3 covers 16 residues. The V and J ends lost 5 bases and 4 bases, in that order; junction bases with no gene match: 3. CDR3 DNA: TGTGCCAGCAGCCCCGGACTAGCGGGGGGCACCGGGGAGCTGTTTTTT. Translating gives CASSPGLAGGTGELFF.

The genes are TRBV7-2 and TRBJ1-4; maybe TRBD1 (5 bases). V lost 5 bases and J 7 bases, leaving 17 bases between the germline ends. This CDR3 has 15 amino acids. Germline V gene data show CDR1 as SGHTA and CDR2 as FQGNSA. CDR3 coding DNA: TGTGCCAGCAGCCCCAGCCCAGGGATGGGTGAAAAACTGTTTTTT. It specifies CASSPSPGMGEKLFF.

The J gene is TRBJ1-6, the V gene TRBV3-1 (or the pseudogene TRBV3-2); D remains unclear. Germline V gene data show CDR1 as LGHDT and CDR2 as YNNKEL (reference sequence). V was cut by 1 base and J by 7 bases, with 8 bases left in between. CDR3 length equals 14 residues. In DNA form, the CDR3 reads TGTGCCAGCAGCCAAGGTGGAGGGAATTCACCCCTCCACTTT. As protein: CASSQGGGNSPLHF.

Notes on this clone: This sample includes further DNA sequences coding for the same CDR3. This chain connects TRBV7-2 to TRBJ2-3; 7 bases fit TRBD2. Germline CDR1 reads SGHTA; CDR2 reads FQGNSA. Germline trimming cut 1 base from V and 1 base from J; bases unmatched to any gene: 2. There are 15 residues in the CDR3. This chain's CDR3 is CASSLVAGGTDTQYF. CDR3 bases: TGTGCCAGCAGCTTAGTTGCGGGGGGCACAGATACGCAGTATTTT.

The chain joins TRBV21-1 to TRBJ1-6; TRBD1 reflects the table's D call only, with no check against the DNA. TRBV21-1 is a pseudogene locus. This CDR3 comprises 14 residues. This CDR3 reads CASRYRVRGSPLHF. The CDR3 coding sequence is TGTGCCAGCAGATACAGGGTAAGAGGGTCACCCCTCCACTTT.

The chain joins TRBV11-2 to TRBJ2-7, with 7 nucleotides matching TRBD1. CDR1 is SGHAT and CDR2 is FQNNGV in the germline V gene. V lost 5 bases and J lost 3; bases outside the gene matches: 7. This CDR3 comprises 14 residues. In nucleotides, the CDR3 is TGTGCCAGCAGCCGGGACAGAGCGAGCTACGAGCAGTACTTC. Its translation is CASSRDRASYEQYF.

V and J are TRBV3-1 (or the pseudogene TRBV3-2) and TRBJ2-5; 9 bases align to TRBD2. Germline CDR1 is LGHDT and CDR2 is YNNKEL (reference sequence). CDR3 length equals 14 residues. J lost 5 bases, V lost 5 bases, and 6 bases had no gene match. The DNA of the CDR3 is TGTGCCAGCAGCTCCGCGGGGGGGCGGGAGACCCAGTACTTC. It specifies CASSSAGGRETQYF.

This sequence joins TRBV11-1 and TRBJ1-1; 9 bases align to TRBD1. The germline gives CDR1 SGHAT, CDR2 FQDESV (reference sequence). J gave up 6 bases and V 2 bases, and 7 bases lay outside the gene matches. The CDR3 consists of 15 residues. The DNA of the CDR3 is TGTGCCAGCAGCTTAAAGGGGACAGGGTGGTCTGAAGCTTTCTTT. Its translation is CASSLKGTGWSEAFF.